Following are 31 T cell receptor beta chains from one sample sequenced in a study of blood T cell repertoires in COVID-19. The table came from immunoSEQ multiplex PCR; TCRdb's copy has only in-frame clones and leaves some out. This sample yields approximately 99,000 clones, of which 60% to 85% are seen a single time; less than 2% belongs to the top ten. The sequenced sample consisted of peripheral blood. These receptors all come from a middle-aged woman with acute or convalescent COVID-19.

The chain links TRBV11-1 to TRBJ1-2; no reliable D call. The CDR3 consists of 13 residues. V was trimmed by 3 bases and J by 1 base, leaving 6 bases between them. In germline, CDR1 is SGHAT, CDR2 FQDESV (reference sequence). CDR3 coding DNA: TGTGCCAGCAGCTTTGGGAGTAACTATGGCTACACCTTC. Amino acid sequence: CASSFGSNYGYTF.

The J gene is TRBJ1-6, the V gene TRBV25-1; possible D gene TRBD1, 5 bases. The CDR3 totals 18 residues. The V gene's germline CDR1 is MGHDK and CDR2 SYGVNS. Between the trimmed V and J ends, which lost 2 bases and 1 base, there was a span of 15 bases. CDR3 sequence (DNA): TGTGCCAGCAGTGAAATCCTGCGACAGCCTTCCTATAATTCACCCCTCCACTTT. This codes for CASSEILRQPSYNSPLHF.

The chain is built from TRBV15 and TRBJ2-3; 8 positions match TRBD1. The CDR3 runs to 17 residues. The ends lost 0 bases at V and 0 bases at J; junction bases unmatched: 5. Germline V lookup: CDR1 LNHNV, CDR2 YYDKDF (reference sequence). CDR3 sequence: CATSRDTWDRSTDTQYF. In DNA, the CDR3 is TGTGCCACCAGCAGAGATACTTGGGACAGGAGCACAGATACGCAGTATTTT.

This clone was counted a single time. The chain's CDR3 is CASTPGGVNYGYTF. CDR3 bases: TGTGCCAGCACCCCAGGGGGAGTGAACTATGGCTACACCTTC. V gene TRBV28 combines with J gene TRBJ1-2, with 7 nucleotides matching TRBD1. Germline assignment: CDR1 MDHEN and CDR2 SYDVKM. J lost 2 bases, V lost 7 bases, and 7 bases had no gene match. There are 14 residues in the CDR3.

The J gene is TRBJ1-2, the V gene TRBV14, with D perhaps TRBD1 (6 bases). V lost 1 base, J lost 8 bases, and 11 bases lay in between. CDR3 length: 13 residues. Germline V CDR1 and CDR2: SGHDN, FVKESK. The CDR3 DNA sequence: TGTGCCAGCAGCCAAGTCAGGGGTCAGGGCTACACCTTC. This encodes CASSQVRGQGYTF. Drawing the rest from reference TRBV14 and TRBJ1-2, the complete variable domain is EAGVTQFPSHSVIEKGQTVTLRCDPISGHDNLYWYRRVMGKEIKFLLHFVKESKQDESGMPNNRFLAERTGGTYSTLKVQPAELEDSGVYFCASSQVRGQGYTFGSGTRLTVV.

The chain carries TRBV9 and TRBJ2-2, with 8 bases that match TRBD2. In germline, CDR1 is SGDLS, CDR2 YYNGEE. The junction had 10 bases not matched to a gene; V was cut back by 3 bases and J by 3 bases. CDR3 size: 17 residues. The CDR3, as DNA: TGTGCCAGCAGCGGGCCTTGGAGCGGGGGAGACACCGGGGAGCTGTTTTTT. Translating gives CASSGPWSGGDTGELFF.

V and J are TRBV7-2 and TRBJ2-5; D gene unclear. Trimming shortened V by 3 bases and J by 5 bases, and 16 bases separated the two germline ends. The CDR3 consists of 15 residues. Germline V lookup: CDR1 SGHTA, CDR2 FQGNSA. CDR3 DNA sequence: TGTGCCAGCAGCTTGCATCCGAACCCGCGTGAGACCCAGTACTTC. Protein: CASSLHPNPRETQYF. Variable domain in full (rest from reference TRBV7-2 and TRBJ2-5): GAGVSQSPSNKVTEKGKDVELRCDPISGHTALYWYRQSLGQGLEFLIYFQGNSAPDKSGLPSDRFSAERTGGSVSTLTIQRTQQEDSAVYLCASSLHPNPRETQYFGPGTRLLVL.

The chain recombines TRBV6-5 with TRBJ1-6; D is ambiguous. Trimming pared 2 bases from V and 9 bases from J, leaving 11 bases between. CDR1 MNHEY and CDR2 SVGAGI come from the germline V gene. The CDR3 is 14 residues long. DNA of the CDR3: TGTGCCAGCAGTTACCGGTTGGCGGGTTCACCCCTCCACTTT. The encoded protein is CASSYRLAGSPLHF.

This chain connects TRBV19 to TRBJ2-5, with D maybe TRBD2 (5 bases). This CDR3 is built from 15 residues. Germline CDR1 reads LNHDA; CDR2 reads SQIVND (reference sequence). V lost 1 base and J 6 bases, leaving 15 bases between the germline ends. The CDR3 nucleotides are TGTGCCAGTAGTATAGGTGGAGGAGGTATGAAGACCCAGTACTTC. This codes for CASSIGGGGMKTQYF. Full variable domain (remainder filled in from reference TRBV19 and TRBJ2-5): DGGITQSPKYLFRKEGQNVTLSCEQNLNHDAMYWYRQDPGQGLRLIYYSQIVNDFQKGDIAEGYSVSREKKESFPLTVTSAQKNPTAFYLCASSIGGGGMKTQYFGPGTRLLVL.

The CDR3 coding sequence is TGTGCCAGCATTAACGGACAGATGAATTCACCCCTCCACTTT. Translated: CASINGQMNSPLHF. The V call is TRBV28, the J call TRBJ1-6; D might be TRBD1 (6 bases). Germline CDR1 reads MDHEN; CDR2 reads SYDVKM. Trimming pared 7 bases from V and 7 bases from J, leaving 14 bases between. The CDR3 is made up of 14 amino acids. Full variable domain (outside the CDR3, taken from reference TRBV28 and TRBJ1-6): DVKVTQSSRYLVKRTGEKVFLECVQDMDHENMFWYRQDPGLGLRLIYFSYDVKMKEKGDIPEGYSVSREKKERFSLILESASTNQTSMYLCASINGQMNSPLHFGNGTRLTVT.

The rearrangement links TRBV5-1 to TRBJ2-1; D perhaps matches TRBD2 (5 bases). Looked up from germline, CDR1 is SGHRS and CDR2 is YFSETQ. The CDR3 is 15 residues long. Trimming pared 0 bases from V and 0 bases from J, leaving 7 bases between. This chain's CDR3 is CASSLVGSSYNEQFF. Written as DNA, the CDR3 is TGCGCCAGCAGCTTGGTGGGGAGCTCCTACAATGAGCAGTTCTTC.

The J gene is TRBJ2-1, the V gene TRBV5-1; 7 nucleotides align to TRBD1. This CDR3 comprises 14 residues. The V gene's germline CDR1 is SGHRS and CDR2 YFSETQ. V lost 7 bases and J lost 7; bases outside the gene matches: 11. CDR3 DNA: TGCGCCAGCGCCCTCGACAGGGATGGGAATGAGCAGTTCTTC. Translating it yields CASALDRDGNEQFF.

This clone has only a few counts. CDR3 protein: CATSPPQGDYGYTF. The CDR3 nucleotides are TGTGCCACCAGCCCCCCACAGGGCGACTATGGCTACACCTTC. The gene calls are TRBV15 and TRBJ1-2; D may be TRBD1 (6 bases). Germline values: CDR1 LNHNV, CDR2 YYDKDF (reference sequence). The ends were cut back, 5 bases at V and 3 bases at J, with 13 bases in the middle. The CDR3 has 14 amino acids.

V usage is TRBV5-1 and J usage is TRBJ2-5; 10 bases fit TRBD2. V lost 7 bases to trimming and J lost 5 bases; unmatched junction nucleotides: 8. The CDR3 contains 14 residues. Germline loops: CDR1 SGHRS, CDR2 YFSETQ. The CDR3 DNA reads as TGCGCCAGCTCCGTAGTAGCGGGGGGTGAGACCCAGTACTTC. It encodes CASSVVAGGETQYF.

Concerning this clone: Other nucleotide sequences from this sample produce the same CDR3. The CDR3 sequence: CASSVASTDTQYF. The CDR3 coding sequence is TGTGCCAGCAGCGTAGCCTCCACAGATACGCAGTATTTT. V usage is TRBV9 and J usage is TRBJ2-3; no reliable D call. The CDR3 totals 13 residues. The ends were cut back, 0 bases at V and 2 bases at J, with 4 bases in the middle. Germline V gene sequence: CDR1 SGDLS, CDR2 YYNGEE.

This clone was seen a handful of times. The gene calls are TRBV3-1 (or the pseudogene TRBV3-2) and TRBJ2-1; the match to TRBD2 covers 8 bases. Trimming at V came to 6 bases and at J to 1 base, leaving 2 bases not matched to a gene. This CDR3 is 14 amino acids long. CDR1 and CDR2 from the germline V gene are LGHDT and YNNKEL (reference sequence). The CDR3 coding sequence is TGTGCCAGCAGAAGCGGGGGATCCTACAATGAGCAGTTCTTC. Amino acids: CASRSGGSYNEQFF.

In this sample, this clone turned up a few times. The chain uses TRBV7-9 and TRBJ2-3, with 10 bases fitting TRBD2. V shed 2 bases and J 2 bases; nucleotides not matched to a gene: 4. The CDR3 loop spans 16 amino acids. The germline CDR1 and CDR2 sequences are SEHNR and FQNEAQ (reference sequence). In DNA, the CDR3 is TGTGCCAGCAGCTTATCCCTAGCGGGGGTCACAGATACGCAGTATTTT. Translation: CASSLSLAGVTDTQYF.

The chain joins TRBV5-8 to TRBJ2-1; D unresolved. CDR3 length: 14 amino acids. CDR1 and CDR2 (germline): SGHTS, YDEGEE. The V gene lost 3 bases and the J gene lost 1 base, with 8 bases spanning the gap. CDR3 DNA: TGTGCCAGCAGCTCGGGTTATTCCTACAATGAGCAGTTCTTC. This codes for CASSSGYSYNEQFF.

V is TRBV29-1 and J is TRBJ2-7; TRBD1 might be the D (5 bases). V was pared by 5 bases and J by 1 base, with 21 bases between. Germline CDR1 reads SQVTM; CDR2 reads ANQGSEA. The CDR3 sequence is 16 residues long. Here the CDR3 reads CSVSPQDTLRSYEQYF. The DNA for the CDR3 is TGCAGCGTTTCCCCCCAGGACACCCTAAGGTCCTACGAGCAGTACTTC.

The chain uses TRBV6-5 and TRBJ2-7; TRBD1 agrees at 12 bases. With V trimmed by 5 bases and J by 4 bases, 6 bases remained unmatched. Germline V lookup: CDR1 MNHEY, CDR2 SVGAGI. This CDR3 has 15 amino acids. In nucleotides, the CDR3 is TGTGCCAGCAGTAAGCCGGGACAGGGGGCATACGAGCAGTACTTC. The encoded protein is CASSKPGQGAYEQYF.

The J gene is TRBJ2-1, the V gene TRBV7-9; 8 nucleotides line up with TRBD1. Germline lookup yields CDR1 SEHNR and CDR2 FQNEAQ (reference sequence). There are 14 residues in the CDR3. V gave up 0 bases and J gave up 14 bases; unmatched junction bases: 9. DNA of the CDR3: TGTGCCAGCAGCTTAGCGGCAGGGGGCGCGACGAAGTTCTTC. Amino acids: CASSLAAGGATKFF.

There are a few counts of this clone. The CDR3 loop is CASSKRGGEAFF. DNA for the CDR3: TGTGCCAGCAGCAAGAGGGGGGGTGAAGCTTTCTTT. The V call is TRBV21-1, the J call TRBJ1-1. TRBV21-1 is assigned pseudogene status. The length of the CDR3 is 12 residues.

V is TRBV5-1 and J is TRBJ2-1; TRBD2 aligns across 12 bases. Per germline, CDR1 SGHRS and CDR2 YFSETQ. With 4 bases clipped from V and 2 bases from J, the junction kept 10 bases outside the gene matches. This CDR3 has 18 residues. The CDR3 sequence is CASSALAGGPSTYNEQFF. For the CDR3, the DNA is TGCGCCAGCAGCGCTCTAGCGGGGGGGCCTAGTACCTACAATGAGCAGTTCTTC. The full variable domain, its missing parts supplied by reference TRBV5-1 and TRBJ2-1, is KAGVTQTPRYLIKTRGQQVTLSCSPISGHRSVSWYQQTPGQGLQFLFEYFSETQRNKGNFPGRFSGRQFSNSRSEMNVSTLELGDSALYLCASSALAGGPSTYNEQFFGPGTRLTVL.

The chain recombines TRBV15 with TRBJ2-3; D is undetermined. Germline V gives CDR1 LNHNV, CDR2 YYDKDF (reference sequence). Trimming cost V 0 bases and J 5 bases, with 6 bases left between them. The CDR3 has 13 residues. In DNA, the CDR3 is TGTGCCACCAGCAGAGATCTAGGAGATACGCAGTATTTT. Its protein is CATSRDLGDTQYF.

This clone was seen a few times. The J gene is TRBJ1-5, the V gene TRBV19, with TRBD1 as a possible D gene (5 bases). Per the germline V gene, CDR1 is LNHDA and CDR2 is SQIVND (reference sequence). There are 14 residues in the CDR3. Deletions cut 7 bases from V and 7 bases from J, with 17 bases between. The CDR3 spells CASTSTSGNQPQHF. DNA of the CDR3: TGTGCCAGTACCTCCACCTCAGGGAACCAGCCCCAGCATTTT.

The CDR3 region has the DNA TGTGCCAGCAAGTCCCCCAGAAAAATCGACGAGCAGTACTTC. Protein sequence: CASKSPRKIDEQYF. The gene calls are TRBV28 and TRBJ2-7; D gene ambiguous. The germline gives CDR1 MDHEN, CDR2 SYDVKM. This CDR3 is built from 14 residues. V lost 7 bases and J 5 bases, leaving 18 bases between the germline ends.

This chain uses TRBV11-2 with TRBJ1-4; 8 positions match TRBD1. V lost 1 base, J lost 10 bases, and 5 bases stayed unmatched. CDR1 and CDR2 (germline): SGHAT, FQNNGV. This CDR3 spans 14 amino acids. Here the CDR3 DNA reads TGTGCCAGCAGCTTAGGACAGGGGATTGGAAAACTGTTTTTT. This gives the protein CASSLGQGIGKLFF.

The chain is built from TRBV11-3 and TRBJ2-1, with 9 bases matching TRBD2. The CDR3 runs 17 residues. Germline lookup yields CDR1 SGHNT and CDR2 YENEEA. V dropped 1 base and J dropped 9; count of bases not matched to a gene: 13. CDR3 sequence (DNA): TGTGCCAGCAGCTTAGTTTCCGGGGCTAGCGGGGTTGGTGAGCAGTTCTTC. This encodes CASSLVSGASGVGEQFF.

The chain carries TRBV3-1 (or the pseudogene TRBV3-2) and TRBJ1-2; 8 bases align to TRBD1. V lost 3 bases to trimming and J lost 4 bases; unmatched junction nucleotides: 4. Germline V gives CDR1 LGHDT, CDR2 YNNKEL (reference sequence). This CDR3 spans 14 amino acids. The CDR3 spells CASSQTGAIYGYTF. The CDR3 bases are TGTGCCAGCAGCCAGACAGGGGCAATCTATGGCTACACCTTC.

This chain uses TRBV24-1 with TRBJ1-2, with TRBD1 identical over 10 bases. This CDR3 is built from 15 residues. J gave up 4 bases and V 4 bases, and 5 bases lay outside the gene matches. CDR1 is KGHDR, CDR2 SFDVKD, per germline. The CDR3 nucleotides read TGTGCCACCAGTGACCCCGGGACAGGGGTCTATGGCTACACCTTC. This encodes CATSDPGTGVYGYTF.

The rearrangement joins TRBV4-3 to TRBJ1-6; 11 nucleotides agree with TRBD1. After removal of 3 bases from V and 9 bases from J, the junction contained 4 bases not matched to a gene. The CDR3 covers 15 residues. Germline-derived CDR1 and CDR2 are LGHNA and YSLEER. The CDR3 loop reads CASSQSGTGGSPLHF. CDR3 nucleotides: TGCGCCAGCAGCCAGTCCGGGACAGGGGGTTCACCCCTCCACTTT.